These 7 T cell receptor beta chains were all obtained from the same sample, sequenced in a study of vaccination and CD4 T cells after COVID-19. These receptors lack a known antigen. The sample's treatment: approximately nine-day PBMC culture with coronavirus spike peptide pools or control peptides (ViraFEST assay). Sequencing of cultured CD4+ T cell DNA used the Oncomine TCR Beta short-read assay. TCRdb reprocessed the PCR reads via MiXCR and lists one record per CDR3 protein. Of fewer than 20,000 distinct CDR3 sequences in the sample, 72% were seen once. Material: CD4+ T cells from blood, cultured in vitro. The origin of the receptors is a human donor who had recovered from COVID-19.

The table lists this clonotype with a count of one. This rearrangement joins TRBV6-1 to TRBJ2-5, with D possibly being TRBD1 (6 bases). The CDR3 length is 14 residues. Per the germline V gene, CDR1 is MNHNS and CDR2 is SASEGT. V was trimmed by 3 bases and J by 3 bases, leaving 11 bases between them. The DNA of the CDR3 is TGTGCCAGCAGTGAGTCAGGGGCCGAAGAGACCCAGTACTTC. Its protein product is CASSESGAEETQYF.

This clonotype was counted a single time. The J gene is TRBJ2-7, the V gene TRBV6-5; 10 bases line up with TRBD2. CDR3 size: 14 residues. Germline V gene sequence: CDR1 MNHEY, CDR2 SVGAGI. Trimming cost V 0 bases and J 4 bases; bases outside gene matches: 0. CDR3 residues: CASSYSTSGYEQYF. Written as DNA, the CDR3 is TGTGCCAGCAGTTACTCGACTAGCGGGTACGAGCAGTACTTC.

V and J are TRBV7-2 and TRBJ2-1, with 9 bases fitting TRBD2. Germline V gene data show CDR1 as SGHTA and CDR2 as FQGNSA. The CDR3 extends over 15 amino acids. V lost 11 bases to trimming and J lost 6 bases; unmatched junction nucleotides: 14. CDR3 in amino acids: CAGAGSSGVFNEQFF. The DNA of the CDR3 is TGTGCCGGGGCGGGTTCTAGCGGGGTTTTCAATGAGCAGTTCTTC.

The rearrangement joins TRBV7-6 to TRBJ2-7; D ambiguous. Germline CDR1 is SGHVS and CDR2 is FNYEAQ. Trimming removed 5 bases from V and 2 bases from J, with 16 bases in between. CDR3 length: 15 amino acids. CDR3 region: CASSLQALSTYEQYF. For the CDR3, the DNA is TGTGCCAGCAGCCTCCAGGCCCTTTCGACCTACGAGCAGTACTTC.

The chain combines TRBV19 with TRBJ2-5; 7 nucleotides match TRBD1. CDR3 size: 14 residues. From germline, CDR1 is LNHDA and CDR2 SQIVND (reference sequence). The V segment lost 3 bases and the J segment 4 bases; nucleotides outside the gene matches: 5. CDR3 amino acids: CASSIGNRGETQYF. The CDR3, as DNA: TGTGCCAGTAGTATCGGTAACAGGGGAGAGACCCAGTACTTC.

The CDR3 DNA reads TGTGCCAGCAGTCAACAGGGAGTGGGCACTGAAGCTTTCTTT. Its translation: CASSQQGVGTEAFF. The chain couples TRBV6-1 to TRBJ1-1; possible D gene TRBD1, 6 bases. V gave up 5 bases and J gave up 4 bases, with 14 bases separating them. This CDR3 region has 14 residues. Germline loops: CDR1 MNHNS, CDR2 SASEGT.

The chain joins TRBV20-1 to TRBJ2-7; 10 nucleotides match TRBD2. Germline assignment: CDR1 DFQATT and CDR2 SNEGSKA (reference sequence). V was pared by 0 bases and J by 3 bases, with 14 bases of the junction left unmatched. The CDR3 loop spans 18 amino acids. CDR3 region: CSARDLLASGRGDYEQYF. The CDR3 DNA reads as TGCAGTGCTAGAGATTTGCTGGCTAGCGGGAGAGGGGACTACGAGCAGTACTTC.